This T cell receptor (beta chain) was retrieved from a study of blood T cell repertoires in COVID-19. At the level of the study: Sources were T cells, B-cell-depleted T cells, or PBMCs; the material itself was cDNA or gDNA.

In this sample, this clone turned up once. Germline V CDR1 and CDR2: MNHNY, SVGAGI (reference sequence). V was clipped by 2 bases and J by 7 bases, with 11 bases between them. The CDR3 length is 13 residues. How the authors handled the data: Estimates of nucleated cell counts were drawn from the amplification of reference gene primers. Generated by immunoSEQ multiplex PCR, the TCRdb table keeps only in-frame clones and is missing some. Clone size and V and J calls were adopted from that table, with D and trimming inferred from the DNA. The sample records 110,000 to 150,000 clones, approximately 80% being singletons.

The specimen was peripheral blood. This sequence joins TRBV6-6 and TRBJ1-2; a possible D gene is TRBD1 (5 bases). The sequence came from a human donor in a cohort sampled during active COVID-19. The CDR3 DNA follows: TGTGCCAGCAGTTACGGGGGGAATGTTGGCTACACCTTC. Its protein product is CASSYGGNVGYTF.